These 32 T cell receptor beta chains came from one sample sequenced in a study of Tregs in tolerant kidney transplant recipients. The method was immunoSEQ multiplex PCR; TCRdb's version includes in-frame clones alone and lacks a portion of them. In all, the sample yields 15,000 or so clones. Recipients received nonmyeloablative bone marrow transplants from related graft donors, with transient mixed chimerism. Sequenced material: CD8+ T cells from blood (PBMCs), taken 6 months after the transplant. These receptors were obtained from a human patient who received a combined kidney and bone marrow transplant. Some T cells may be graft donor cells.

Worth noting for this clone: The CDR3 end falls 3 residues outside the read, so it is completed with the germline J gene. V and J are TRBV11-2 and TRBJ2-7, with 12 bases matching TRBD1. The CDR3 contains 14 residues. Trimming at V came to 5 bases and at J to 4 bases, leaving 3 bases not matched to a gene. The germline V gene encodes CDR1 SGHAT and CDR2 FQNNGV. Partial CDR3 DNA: TGTGCCAGCAGCACGGGACAGGGGGCGTACGAG. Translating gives CASSTGQGAYE. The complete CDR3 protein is CASSTGQGAYEQYF.

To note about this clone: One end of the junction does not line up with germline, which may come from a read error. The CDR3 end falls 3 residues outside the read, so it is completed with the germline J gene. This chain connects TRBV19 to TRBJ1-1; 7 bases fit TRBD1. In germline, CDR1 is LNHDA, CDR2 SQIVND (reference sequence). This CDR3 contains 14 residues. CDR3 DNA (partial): TGTGCCAGTAGTATGCAGGGGGAGGACACGGAA. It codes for CASSMQGEDTE. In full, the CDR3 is CASSMQGEDTEAFF.

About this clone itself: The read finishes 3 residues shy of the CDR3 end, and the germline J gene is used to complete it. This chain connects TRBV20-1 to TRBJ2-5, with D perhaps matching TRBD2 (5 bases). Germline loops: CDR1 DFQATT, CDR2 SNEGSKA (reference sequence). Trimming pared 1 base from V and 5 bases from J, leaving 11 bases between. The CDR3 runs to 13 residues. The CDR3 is CSARVRAGETQYF. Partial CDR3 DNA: TGCAGTGCTAGAGTGAGGGCTGGGGAGACC.

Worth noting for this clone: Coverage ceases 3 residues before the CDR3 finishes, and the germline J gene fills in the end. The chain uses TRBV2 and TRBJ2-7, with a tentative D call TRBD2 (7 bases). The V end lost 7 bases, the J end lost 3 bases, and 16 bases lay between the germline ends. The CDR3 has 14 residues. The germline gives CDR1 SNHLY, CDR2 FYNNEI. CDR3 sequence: CASTPGGPYYEQYF. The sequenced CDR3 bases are TGTGCCAGCACCCCCGGGGGGCCCTACTACGAG.

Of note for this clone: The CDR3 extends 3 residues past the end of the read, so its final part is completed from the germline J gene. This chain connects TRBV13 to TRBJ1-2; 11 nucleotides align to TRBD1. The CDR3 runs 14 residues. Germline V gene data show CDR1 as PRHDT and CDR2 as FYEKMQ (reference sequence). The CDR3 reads CASSIPGQGDEYTF. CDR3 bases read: TGTGCCAGCAGCATTCCGGGACAGGGGGACGAG. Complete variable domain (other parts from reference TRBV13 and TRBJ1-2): AAGVIQSPRHLIKEKRETATLKCYPIPRHDTVYWYQQGPGQDPQFLISFYEKMQSDKGSIPDRFSAQQFSDYHSELNMSSLELGDSALYFCASSIPGQGDEYTFGSGTRLTVV.

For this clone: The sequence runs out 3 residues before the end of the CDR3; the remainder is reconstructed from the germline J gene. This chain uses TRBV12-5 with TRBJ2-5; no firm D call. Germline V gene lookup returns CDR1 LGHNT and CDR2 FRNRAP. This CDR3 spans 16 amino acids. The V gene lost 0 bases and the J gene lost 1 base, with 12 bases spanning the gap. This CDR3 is CASGLVRGQSQETQYF. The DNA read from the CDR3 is TGTGCTAGTGGTTTGGTACGTGGGCAGTCCCAAGAGACC.

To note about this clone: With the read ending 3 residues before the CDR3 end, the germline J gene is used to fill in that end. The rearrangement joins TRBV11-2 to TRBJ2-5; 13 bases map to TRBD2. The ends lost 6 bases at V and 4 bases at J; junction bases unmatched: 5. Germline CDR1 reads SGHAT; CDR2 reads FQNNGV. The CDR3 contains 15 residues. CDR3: CASRALAGGPETQYF. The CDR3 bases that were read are TGTGCCAGCAGGGCACTAGCGGGGGGGCCAGAGACC. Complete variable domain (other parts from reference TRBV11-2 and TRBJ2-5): EAGVAQSPRYKIIEKRQSVAFWCNPISGHATLYWYQQILGQGPKLLIQFQNNGVVDDSQLPKDRFSAERLKGVDSTLKIQPAKLEDSAVYLCASRALAGGPETQYFGPGTRLLVL.

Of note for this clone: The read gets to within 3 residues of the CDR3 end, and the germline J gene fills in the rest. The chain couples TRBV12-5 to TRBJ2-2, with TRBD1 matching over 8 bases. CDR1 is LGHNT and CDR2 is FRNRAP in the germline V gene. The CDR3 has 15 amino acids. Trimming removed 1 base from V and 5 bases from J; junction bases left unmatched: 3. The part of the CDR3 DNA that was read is TGTGCTAGTGGTTTGGGGACAGGGAGAACCGGGGAG. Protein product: CASGLGTGRTGE. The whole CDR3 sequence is CASGLGTGRTGELFF. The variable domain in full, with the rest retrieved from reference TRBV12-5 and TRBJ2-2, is DARVTQTPRHKVTEMGQEVTMRCQPILGHNTVFWYRQTMMQGLELLAYFRNRAPLDDSGMPKDRFSAEMPDATLATLKIQPSEPRDSAVYFCASGLGTGRTGELFFGEGSRLTVL.

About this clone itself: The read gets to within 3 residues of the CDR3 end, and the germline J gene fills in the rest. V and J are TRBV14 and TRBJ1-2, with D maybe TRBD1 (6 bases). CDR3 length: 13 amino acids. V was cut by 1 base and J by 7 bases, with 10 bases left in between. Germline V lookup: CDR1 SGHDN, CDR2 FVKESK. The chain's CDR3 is CASSQVGGSGYTF. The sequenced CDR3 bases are TGTGCCAGCAGCCAAGTTGGGGGCTCTGGC.

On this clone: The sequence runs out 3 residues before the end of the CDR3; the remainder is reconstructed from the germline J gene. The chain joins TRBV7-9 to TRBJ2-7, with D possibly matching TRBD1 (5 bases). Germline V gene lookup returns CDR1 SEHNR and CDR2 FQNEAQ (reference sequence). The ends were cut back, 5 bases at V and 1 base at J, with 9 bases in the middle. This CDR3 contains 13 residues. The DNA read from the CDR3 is TGTGCCAGCAGCGTGGACAATTCCTACGAG. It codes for CASSVDNSYE. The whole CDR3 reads CASSVDNSYEQYF. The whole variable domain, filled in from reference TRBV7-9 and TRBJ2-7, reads DTGVSQNPRHKITKRGQNVTFRCDPISEHNRLYWYRQTLGQGPEFLTYFQNEAQLEKSRLLSDRFSAERPKGSFSTLEIQRTEQGDSAMYLCASSVDNSYEQYFGPGTRLTVT.

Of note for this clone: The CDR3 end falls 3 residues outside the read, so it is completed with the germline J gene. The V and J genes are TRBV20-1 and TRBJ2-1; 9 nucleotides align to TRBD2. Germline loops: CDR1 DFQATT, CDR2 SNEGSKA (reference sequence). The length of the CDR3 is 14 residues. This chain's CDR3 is CATPRTSADNEQFF. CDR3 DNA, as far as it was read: TGCGCTACCCCTAGGACTAGCGCCGACAATGAG.

The CDR3 spells CASSQDRTGGFYEQYF. Partial CDR3 DNA: TGCGCCAGCAGCCAAGATCGGACAGGGGGCTTCTACGAG. The chain carries TRBV4-1 and TRBJ2-7; TRBD1 matches at 11 bases. The sequenced fragment ends 3 residues before the CDR3 boundary, so the rest is inferred from the germline J gene. From germline, CDR1 is MGHRA and CDR2 YSYEKL. The CDR3 covers 16 residues. Trimming removed 0 bases from V and 3 bases from J; junction bases left unmatched: 4.

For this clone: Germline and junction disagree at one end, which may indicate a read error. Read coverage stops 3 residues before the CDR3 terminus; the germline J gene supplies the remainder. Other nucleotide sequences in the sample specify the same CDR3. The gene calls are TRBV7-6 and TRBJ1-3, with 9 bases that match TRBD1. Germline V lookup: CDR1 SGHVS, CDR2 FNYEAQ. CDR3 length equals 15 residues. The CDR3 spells CASSPGTGSGNTIYF. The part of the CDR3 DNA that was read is TGTGCCAGCAGCCCCGGGACAGGGTCAGGAAACACA.

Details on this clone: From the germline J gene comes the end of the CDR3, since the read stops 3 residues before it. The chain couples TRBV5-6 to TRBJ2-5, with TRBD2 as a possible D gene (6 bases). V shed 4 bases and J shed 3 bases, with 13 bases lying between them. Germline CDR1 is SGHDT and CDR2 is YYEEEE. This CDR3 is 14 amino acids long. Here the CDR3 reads CASSLLTGEETQYF. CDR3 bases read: TGTGCCAGCAGCCTCCTCACGGGGGAAGAGACC.

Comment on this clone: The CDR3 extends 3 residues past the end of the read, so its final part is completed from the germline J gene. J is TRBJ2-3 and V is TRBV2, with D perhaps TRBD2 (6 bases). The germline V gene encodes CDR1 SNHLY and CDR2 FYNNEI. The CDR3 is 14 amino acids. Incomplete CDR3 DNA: TGTGCCAGCAGTGGGAGGGGCCAGCAAGAGACG. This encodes CASSGRGQQET. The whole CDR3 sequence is CASSGRGQQETQYF.

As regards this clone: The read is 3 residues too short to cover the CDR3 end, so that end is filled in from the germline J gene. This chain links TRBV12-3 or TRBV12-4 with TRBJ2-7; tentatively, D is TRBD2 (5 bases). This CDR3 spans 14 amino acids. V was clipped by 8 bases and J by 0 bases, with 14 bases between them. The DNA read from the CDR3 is TGTGCCAGCTCCGACTTCGGAGGCTCCTACGAG. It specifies CASSDFGGSYE. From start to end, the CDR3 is CASSDFGGSYEQYF.

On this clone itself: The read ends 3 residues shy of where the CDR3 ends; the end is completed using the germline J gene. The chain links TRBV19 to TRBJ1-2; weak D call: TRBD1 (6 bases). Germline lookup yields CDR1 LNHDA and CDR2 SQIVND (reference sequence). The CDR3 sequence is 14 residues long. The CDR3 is CASSTLEGGHDYTF. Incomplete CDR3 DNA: TGTGCCAGTAGTACCCTGGAGGGGGGGCACGAC.

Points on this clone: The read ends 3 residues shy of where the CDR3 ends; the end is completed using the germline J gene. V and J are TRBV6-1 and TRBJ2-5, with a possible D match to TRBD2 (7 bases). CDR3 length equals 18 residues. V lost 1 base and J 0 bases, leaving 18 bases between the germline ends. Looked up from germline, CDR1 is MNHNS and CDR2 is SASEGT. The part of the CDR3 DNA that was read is TGTGCCAGCAGTGAAGAGTTGGTTGGGGGGGCATACCAAGAGACC. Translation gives CASSEELVGGAYQET. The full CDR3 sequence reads CASSEELVGGAYQETQYF.

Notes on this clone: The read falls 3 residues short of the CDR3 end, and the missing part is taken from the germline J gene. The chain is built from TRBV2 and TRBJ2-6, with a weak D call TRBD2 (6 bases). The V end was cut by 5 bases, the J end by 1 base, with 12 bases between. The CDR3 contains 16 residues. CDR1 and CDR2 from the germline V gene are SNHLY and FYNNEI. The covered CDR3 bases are TGTGCCAGCAGTCCACTACTAGCATCTGGGGCCAACGTC. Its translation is CASSPLLASGANV. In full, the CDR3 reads CASSPLLASGANVLTF.

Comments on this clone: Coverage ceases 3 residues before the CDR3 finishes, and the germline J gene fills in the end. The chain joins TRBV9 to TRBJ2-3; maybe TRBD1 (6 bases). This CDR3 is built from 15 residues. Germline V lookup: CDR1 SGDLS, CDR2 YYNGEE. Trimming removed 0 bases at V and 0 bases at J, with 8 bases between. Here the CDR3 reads CASSVEGDSTDTQYF. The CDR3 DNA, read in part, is TGTGCCAGCAGCGTAGAGGGGGATAGCACAGATACG. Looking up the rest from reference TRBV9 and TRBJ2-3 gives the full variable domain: DSGVTQTPKHLITATGQRVTLRCSPRSGDLSVYWYQQSLDQGLQFLIQYYNGEERAKGNILERFSAQQFPDLHSELNLSSLELGDSALYFCASSVEGDSTDTQYFGPGTRLTVL.

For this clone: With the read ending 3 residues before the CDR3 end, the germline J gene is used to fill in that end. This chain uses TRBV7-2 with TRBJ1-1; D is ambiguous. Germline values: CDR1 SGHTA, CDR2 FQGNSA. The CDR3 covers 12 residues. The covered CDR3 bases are TGTGCCAGCAGCCTGCTTTTCTACGAG. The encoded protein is CASSLLFYE. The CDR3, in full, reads CASSLLFYEAFF.

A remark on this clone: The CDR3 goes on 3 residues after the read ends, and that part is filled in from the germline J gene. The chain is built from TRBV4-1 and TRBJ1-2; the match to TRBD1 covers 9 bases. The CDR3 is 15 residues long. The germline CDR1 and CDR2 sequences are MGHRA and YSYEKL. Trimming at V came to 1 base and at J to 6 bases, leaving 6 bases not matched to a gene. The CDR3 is CASSQGQGGRDGYTF. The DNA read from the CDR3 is TGCGCCAGCAGCCAAGGACAGGGGGGCCGGGATGGC.

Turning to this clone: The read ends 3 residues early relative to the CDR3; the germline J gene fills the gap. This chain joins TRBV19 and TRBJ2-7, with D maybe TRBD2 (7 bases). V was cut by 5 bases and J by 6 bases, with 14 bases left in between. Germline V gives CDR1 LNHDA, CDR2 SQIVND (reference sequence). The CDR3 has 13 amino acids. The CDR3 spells CASSVRGGGEQYF. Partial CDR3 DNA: TGTGCCAGTAGTGTCCGCGGGGGCGGCGAG.

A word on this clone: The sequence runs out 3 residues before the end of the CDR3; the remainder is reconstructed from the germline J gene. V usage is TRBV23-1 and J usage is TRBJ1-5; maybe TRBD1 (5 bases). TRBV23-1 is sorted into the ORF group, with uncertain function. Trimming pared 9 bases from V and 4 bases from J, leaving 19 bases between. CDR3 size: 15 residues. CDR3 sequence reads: CASPGQNGTNQPQHF. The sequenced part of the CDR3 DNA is TGCGCCAGTCCGGGCCAAAATGGGACTAATCAGCCC.

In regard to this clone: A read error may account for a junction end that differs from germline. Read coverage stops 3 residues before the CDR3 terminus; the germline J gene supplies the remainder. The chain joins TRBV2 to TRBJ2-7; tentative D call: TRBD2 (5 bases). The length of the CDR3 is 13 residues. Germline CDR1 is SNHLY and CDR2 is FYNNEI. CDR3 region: CAGSEWLRAEQYF. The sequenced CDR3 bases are TGTGCCGGCAGTGAATGGCTGAGGGCCGAG.

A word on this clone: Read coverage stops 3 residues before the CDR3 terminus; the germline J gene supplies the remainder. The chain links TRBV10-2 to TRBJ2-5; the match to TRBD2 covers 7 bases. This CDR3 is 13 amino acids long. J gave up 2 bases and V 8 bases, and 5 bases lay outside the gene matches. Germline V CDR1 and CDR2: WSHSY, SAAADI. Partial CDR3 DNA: TGCGCCAGCTGGGGGGGTCAGCAAGAGACC. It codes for CASWGGQQET. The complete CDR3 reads CASWGGQQETQYF.

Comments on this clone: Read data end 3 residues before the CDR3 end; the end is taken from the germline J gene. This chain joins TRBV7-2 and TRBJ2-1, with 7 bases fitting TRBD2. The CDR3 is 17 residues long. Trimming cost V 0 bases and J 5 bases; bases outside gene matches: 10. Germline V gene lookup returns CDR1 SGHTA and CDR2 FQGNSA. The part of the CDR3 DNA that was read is TGTGCCAGCAGCTTAGCCTTGGGGACTATTCTCAACAATGAG. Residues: CASSLALGTILNNE. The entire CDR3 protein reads CASSLALGTILNNEQFF.

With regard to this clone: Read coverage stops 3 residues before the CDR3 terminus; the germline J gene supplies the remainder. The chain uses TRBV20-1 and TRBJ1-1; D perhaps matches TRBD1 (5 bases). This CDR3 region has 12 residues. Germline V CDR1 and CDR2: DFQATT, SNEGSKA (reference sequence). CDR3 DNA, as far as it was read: TGCAGTGCTAGGTGGGGGGGAGTAGAA. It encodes CSARWGGVE. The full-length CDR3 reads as CSARWGGVEAFF.

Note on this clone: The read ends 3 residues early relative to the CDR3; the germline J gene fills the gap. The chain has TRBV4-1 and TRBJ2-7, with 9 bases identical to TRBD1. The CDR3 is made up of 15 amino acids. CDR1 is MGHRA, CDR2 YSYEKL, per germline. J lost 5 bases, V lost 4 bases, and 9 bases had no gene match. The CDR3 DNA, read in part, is TGCGCCAGCAGCCCGGGACAGGGTGGTACTCACGAG. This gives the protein CASSPGQGGTHE. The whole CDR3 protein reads CASSPGQGGTHEQYF.

The sequenced CDR3 bases are TGCGCCAGCAGCCCCTGGAGCGGGGGTCGAGAGACG. This encodes CASSPWSGGRET. From start to end, the CDR3 is CASSPWSGGRETQYF. The chain couples TRBV5-1 to TRBJ2-3; 8 nucleotides line up with TRBD2. The CDR3 goes on 3 residues after the read ends, and that part is filled in from the germline J gene. The germline CDR1 and CDR2 sequences are SGHRS and YFSETQ. This CDR3 spans 15 amino acids.

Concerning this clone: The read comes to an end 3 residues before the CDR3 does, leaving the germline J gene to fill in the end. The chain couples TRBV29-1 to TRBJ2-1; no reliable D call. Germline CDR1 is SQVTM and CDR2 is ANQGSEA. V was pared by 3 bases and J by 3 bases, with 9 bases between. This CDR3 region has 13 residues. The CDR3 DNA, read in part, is TGCAGCGTTGATTATTTCGGCTACAATGAG. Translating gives CSVDYFGYNE. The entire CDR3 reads CSVDYFGYNEQFF.

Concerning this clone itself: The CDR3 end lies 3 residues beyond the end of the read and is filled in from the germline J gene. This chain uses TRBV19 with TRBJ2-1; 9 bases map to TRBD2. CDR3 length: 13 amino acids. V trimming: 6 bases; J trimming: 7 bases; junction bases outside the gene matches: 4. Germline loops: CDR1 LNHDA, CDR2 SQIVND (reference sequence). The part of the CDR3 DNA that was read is TGTGCCAGTAGCCTTAGCGGGGGAAATGAG. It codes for CASSLSGGNE. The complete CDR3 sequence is CASSLSGGNEQFF.